The 26 T cell receptor beta chains below all came from one sample that was sequenced in a study of metastatic and nonmetastatic thyroid tumors. TCRdb reprocessed the PCR reads via MiXCR. The sample has roughly 63,000 clones, 15% to 20% seen once. Until they underwent thyroid surgery, no patient had received any treatment. Source material: blood. The receptors were sampled from a male donor with papillary thyroid cancer or a benign thyroid nodule (not recorded which). Some clones in this sample may be carry-over from other donors' samples.

V and J are TRBV18 and TRBJ2-1, with D uncertain. Germline V gene lookup returns CDR1 KGHSH and CDR2 LQKENI. The CDR3 spans 17 residues. Between the trimmed V and J ends, which lost 3 bases and 8 bases, there was a span of 23 bases. As DNA, the CDR3 is TGTGCCAGCTCACCGGGATTGATAGGAGTGTTAAGGTATGAGCAGTTCTTC. Protein product: CASSPGLIGVLRYEQFF.

This clone was seen a handful of times. A read error may be the cause here, since a much bigger clone is one base away. The sample carries other DNA sequences with the same CDR3. This chain joins TRBV18 and TRBJ1-1, with D unresolved. The ends were cut back, 0 bases at V and 4 bases at J, with 12 bases in the middle. Per the germline V gene, CDR1 is KGHSH and CDR2 is LQKENI. CDR3 length equals 15 residues. The CDR3 sequence: CASSPPRRSGTEAFF. DNA for the CDR3: TGTGCCAGCTCACCACCAAGAAGGTCCGGCACTGAAGCTTTCTTT.

This clone came up many times. The chain carries TRBV2 and TRBJ1-4, with no clear D. The CDR3 runs 14 residues. The ends were cut back, 4 bases at V and 2 bases at J, with 8 bases in the middle. The germline V gene encodes CDR1 SNHLY and CDR2 FYNNEI. The CDR3 DNA reads TGTGCCAGCAGTGGTTGGAGGACTAATGAAAAACTGTTTTTT. This encodes CASSGWRTNEKLFF.

This clone was counted ten times or more. V and J are TRBV5-1 and TRBJ2-3; TRBD2 might be the D (6 bases). The V end was cut by 4 bases, the J end by 10 bases, with 22 bases between. The CDR3 runs 15 residues. Per germline, CDR1 SGHRS and CDR2 YFSETQ. CDR3 in amino acids: CASSAPGTGQKAQYF. The CDR3 region has the DNA TGCGCCAGCAGCGCTCCCGGGACTGGGCAGAAGGCGCAGTATTTT.

This clone was found many times. This rearrangement joins TRBV30 to TRBJ2-7; 7 bases align to TRBD1. The CDR3 runs 13 residues. The V gene end was trimmed by 0 bases and the J gene end by 2 bases; junction bases not matched to a gene: 1. Germline CDR1 reads GTSNPN; CDR2 reads SVGIG (reference sequence). This chain's CDR3 is CAWSVTGTYEQYF. CDR3 nucleotide sequence: TGTGCCTGGAGTGTGACAGGGACCTACGAGCAGTACTTC.

Note on this clone: This may stem from a read error, because a much larger clone lies one nucleotide away. The identical CDR3 is also encoded by other nucleotide sequences in the sample. The gene calls are TRBV7-8 and TRBJ2-3; 7 bases map to TRBD1. Germline V CDR1 and CDR2: SGHVS, FQNEAQ. CDR3 length: 16 amino acids. The CDR3 sequence: CASSPGPGQSTDTQYF. The DNA of the CDR3 is TGTGCCAGCAGCCCAGGACCGGGACAGAGCACAGATACTCAGTATTTT.

About this clone: A read error may be the cause here, since a much bigger clone is one base away. This CDR3 is CASIVDTNEQFF. In nucleotides, the CDR3 is TGTGCCAGCATCGTAGATACCAATGAGCAGTTCTTC. The chain recombines TRBV9 with TRBJ2-1; D gene uncertain. The CDR3 covers 12 residues. The germline V gene encodes CDR1 SGDLS and CDR2 YYNGEE. The full variable domain, completed using reference TRBV9 and TRBJ2-1, is DSGVTQTPKHLITATGQRVTLRCSPRSGDLSVYWYQQSLDQGLQFLIQYYNGEERAKGNILERFSAQQFPDLHSELNLSSLELGDSALYFCASIVDTNEQFFGPGTRLTVL.

The rearrangement joins TRBV7-2 to TRBJ2-5, with TRBD2 matching 7 bases. The CDR3 is made up of 14 amino acids. V shed 6 bases, J shed 1 base, and the junction held 5 bases outside the gene matches. Germline V gene lookup returns CDR1 SGHTA and CDR2 FQGNSA. The DNA for the CDR3 is TGTGCCAGCAGTCTGGGGGGGTCCCAAGAGACCCAGTACTTC. It is translated as CASSLGGSQETQYF. Full variable domain (rest looked up from reference TRBV7-2 and TRBJ2-5): GAGVSQSPSNKVTEKGKDVELRCDPISGHTALYWYRQSLGQGLEFLIYFQGNSAPDKSGLPSDRFSAERTGGSVSTLTIQRTQQEDSAVYLCASSLGGSQETQYFGPGTRLLVL.

The table lists this clone with many counts. This may arise from a read error, as a much more abundant clone is one base away. The chain is built from TRBV12-3 or TRBV12-4 and TRBJ2-7; D gene ambiguous. V shed 2 bases and J shed 2 bases, with 10 bases lying between them. CDR3 length equals 14 residues. The CDR3 nucleotides read TGTGCCAGCAGTTTACCGGTGCGCCCCTACGAGCAGTACTTC. Protein product: CASSLPVRPYEQYF.

The CDR3 nucleotides are TGTGCCAGCAGTTATTCAGGGGACACATACGAGCAGTACGTC. It specifies CASSYSGDTYEQYV. This chain joins TRBV6-9 and TRBJ2-7; a possible D gene is TRBD1 (6 bases). Germline assignment: CDR1 MNHGY and CDR2 SVAAGI. V lost 0 bases and J lost 4, with 10 bases in between. The CDR3 has 14 residues.

This clone was seen only a few times. This sequence may be a read error, since a much larger clone differs from it by one base. Other DNA sequences in the same sample also yield this CDR3. The genes are TRBV9 and TRBJ2-2; 7 bases align to TRBD2. This CDR3 is 14 amino acids long. Germline lookup yields CDR1 SGDLS and CDR2 YYNGEE. The V gene end was trimmed by 4 bases and the J gene end by 5 bases; junction bases not matched to a gene: 5. The CDR3 DNA follows: TGTGCCAGCAGCCGGAGACTAGCTACCGGGGAGCTGTTTTTT. Translating gives CASSRRLATGELFF.

On this clone itself: The junction departs from the called germline gene at one end, perhaps through a read error. The rearrangement links TRBV6-1 to TRBJ1-5; possibly TRBD1 for D (6 bases). Germline-derived CDR1 and CDR2 are MNHNS and SASEGT. This CDR3 contains 16 residues. CDR3 loop: CASSEEPGQGNQPKHF. CDR3 nucleotide sequence: TGTGCCAGCAGTGAGGAGCCGGGACAAGGAAATCAGCCCAAGCATTTT.

The V call is TRBV20-1, the J call TRBJ1-3; tentative D call: TRBD1 (6 bases). The germline gives CDR1 DFQATT, CDR2 SNEGSKA (reference sequence). Trimming took off 5 bases at V and 4 bases at J, with 15 bases between the two ends. The CDR3 has 14 amino acids. This chain's CDR3 is CSALPAGVGNTIYF. Here the CDR3 DNA reads TGCAGTGCTCTCCCTGCAGGGGTAGGAAACACCATATATTTT.

This clone has ten or more counts. As DNA, the CDR3 is TGTGCCAGCGGGAGGGGCCGGGAAAAACTGTTTTTT. Protein: CASGRGREKLFF. V gene TRBV27 combines with J gene TRBJ1-4, with a possible D match to TRBD1 (5 bases). Looked up from germline, CDR1 is MNHEY and CDR2 is SMNVEV (reference sequence). V was pared by 8 bases and J by 8 bases, with 12 bases between. The CDR3 runs to 12 residues.

There are many counts of this clone. CDR3 amino acids: CSASGQGGAGANVLTF. CDR3 bases: TGCAGTGCTAGCGGACAGGGTGGGGCTGGGGCCAACGTCCTGACTTTC. The rearrangement uses TRBV20-1 and TRBJ2-6; 8 bases fit TRBD1. CDR1 and CDR2 from the germline V gene are DFQATT and SNEGSKA (reference sequence). Unmatched junction bases numbered 6, after V lost 3 bases and J lost 2 bases. CDR3 length equals 16 residues.

As regards this clone: One end of the junction does not line up with germline, which may come from a read error. V gene TRBV30 combines with J gene TRBJ1-3; 8 nucleotides line up with TRBD1. The length of the CDR3 is 15 residues. Germline CDR1 GTSNPN, CDR2 SVGIG (reference sequence). The chain's CDR3 is CAWSRDRFSVNTIYF. As DNA, the CDR3 is TGTGCCTGGAGCCGGGACAGGTTCTCTGTAAACACCATATATTTT.

Ten or more counts support this clone. J is TRBJ1-5 and V is TRBV11-2; perhaps TRBD1 as D (6 bases). Trimming took off 5 bases at V and 4 bases at J, with 12 bases between the two ends. Per germline, CDR1 SGHAT and CDR2 FQNNGV. The CDR3 has 14 amino acids. The CDR3 DNA sequence: TGTGCCAGCAGCGACGGACAGTTTAATCAGCCCCAGCATTTT. Translated: CASSDGQFNQPQHF. Complete variable domain (other parts from reference TRBV11-2 and TRBJ1-5): EAGVAQSPRYKIIEKRQSVAFWCNPISGHATLYWYQQILGQGPKLLIQFQNNGVVDDSQLPKDRFSAERLKGVDSTLKIQPAKLEDSAVYLCASSDGQFNQPQHFGDGTRLSIL.

This clone was counted many times. The genes are TRBV19 and TRBJ2-1; weak D call: TRBD2 (6 bases). Germline V gene data show CDR1 as LNHDA and CDR2 as SQIVND (reference sequence). Trimming pared 3 bases from V and 3 bases from J, leaving 12 bases between. The CDR3 runs 15 residues. The CDR3, as DNA: TGTGCCAGTAGTATGGGGGGAGTGGACTACAATGAGCAGTTCTTC. This gives the protein CASSMGGVDYNEQFF.

The sample holds a few counts of this clone. A much larger clone differs by one base, so this may be a read error. The CDR3 DNA reads as TGTGCCAGCAGCTTAACGGTCCTATCAGGCAGTCCCTACGAGCAGTACTTC. This sequence encodes CASSLTVLSGSPYEQYF. This chain uses TRBV7-3 with TRBJ2-7; D unclear. There are 17 residues in the CDR3. In germline, CDR1 is SGHTA, CDR2 FQGTGA. V was clipped by 0 bases and J by 2 bases, with 17 bases between them. The variable domain in full, with the rest retrieved from reference TRBV7-3 and TRBJ2-7, is GAGVSQTPSNKVTEKGKYVELRCDPISGHTALYWYRQSLGQGPEFLIYFQGTGAADDSGLPNDRFFAVRPEGSVSTLKIQRTERGDSAVYLCASSLTVLSGSPYEQYFGPGTRLTVT.

This chain links TRBV6-1 with TRBJ1-5; D not certain. The CDR3 extends over 13 amino acids. V lost 5 bases and J lost 14, with 19 bases in between. From germline, CDR1 is MNHNS and CDR2 SASEGT. The DNA for the CDR3 is TGTGCCAGCAGTTTGGGGTCGGATCAGCCAAAGCATTTT. Residues: CASSLGSDQPKHF.

This clone has a count of ten or more. The J gene is TRBJ2-3, the V gene TRBV24-1; 7 positions match TRBD1. Germline-derived CDR1 and CDR2 are KGHDR and SFDVKD. Trimming took 1 base from V and 2 from J; bases not matched to a gene: 2. The CDR3 contains 15 residues. The CDR3 DNA reads TGTGCCACCAGTGATTTACAGGGGCACACAGATACGCAGTATTTT. Residues: CATSDLQGHTDTQYF.

Many counts were recorded for this clone. V gene TRBV5-1 combines with J gene TRBJ2-1; D call uncertain. CDR3 size: 14 residues. Germline CDR1 and CDR2: SGHRS and YFSETQ. V was pared by 0 bases and J by 7 bases, with 11 bases between. CDR3 DNA sequence: TGCGCCAGCAGCTTGGGACAAATCGGGAATGAGCAGTTCTTC. Protein: CASSLGQIGNEQFF.

As for this clone: The same CDR3 arises from other DNA sequences in this sample as well. V usage is TRBV7-9 and J usage is TRBJ2-7; D remains unclear. The CDR3 runs to 14 residues. Germline loops: CDR1 SEHNR, CDR2 FQNEAQ (reference sequence). Trimming pared 4 bases from V and 0 bases from J, leaving 10 bases between. As DNA, the CDR3 is TGTGCCAGCAGCTCACTTACGGACTCCTACGAGCAGTACGTC. This gives the protein CASSSLTDSYEQYV.

This clone was counted a few times. The chain carries TRBV12-3 or TRBV12-4 and TRBJ1-3, with D possibly TRBD1 on 5 matching bases. Trimming took off 5 bases at V and 8 bases at J, with 19 bases between the two ends. This CDR3 region has 15 residues. The CDR3: CASSPTVGIVDTIYF. CDR3 DNA: TGTGCCAGCAGTCCGACAGTGGGCATAGTAGACACCATATATTTT.

The V and J genes are TRBV6-2 or TRBV6-3 and TRBJ2-7; D perhaps matches TRBD1 (6 bases). CDR3 length: 11 residues. CDR1 MNHEY and CDR2 SVGEGT come from the germline V gene. Here the CDR3 DNA reads TGTGTCAGCAGTCAGACAGGCGAGCAGTACGTC. Amino acids: CVSSQTGEQYV.

This clone was seen ten or more times. This chain uses TRBV9 with TRBJ2-3; D tentatively fits TRBD1 or TRBD2 (5 bases each). The CDR3 extends over 14 amino acids. Germline CDR1 and CDR2: SGDLS and YYNGEE. V was shortened by 3 bases and J by 3 bases, with 11 bases between the two germline ends. Written as DNA, the CDR3 is TGTGCCAGCAGCGAGGAGAGGGGAACAGATACGCAGTATTTT. It is translated as CASSEERGTDTQYF.